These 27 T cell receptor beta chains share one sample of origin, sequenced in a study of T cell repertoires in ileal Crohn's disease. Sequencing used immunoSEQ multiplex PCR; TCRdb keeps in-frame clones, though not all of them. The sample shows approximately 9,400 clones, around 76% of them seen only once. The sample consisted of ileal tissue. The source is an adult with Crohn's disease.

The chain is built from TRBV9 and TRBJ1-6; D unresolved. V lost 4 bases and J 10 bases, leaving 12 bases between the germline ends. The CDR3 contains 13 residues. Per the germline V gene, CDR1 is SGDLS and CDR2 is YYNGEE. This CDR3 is CASSPGLRSPLHF. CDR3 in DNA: TGTGCCAGCAGCCCAGGACTGAGGTCACCCCTCCACTTT.

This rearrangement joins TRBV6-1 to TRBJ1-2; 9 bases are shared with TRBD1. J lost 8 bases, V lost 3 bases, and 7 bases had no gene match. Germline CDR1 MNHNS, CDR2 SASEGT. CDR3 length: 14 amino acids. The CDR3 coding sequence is TGTGCCAGCAGTGACCGGACAGGGGCAAGGGGCTACACCTTC. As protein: CASSDRTGARGYTF.

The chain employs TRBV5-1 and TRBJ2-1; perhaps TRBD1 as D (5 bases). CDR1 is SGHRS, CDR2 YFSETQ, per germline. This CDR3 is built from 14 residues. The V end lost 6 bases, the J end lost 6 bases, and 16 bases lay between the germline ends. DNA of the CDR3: TGCGCCAGCAATGGCCAGGGATCGTTCAATGAGCAGTTCTTC. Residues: CASNGQGSFNEQFF.

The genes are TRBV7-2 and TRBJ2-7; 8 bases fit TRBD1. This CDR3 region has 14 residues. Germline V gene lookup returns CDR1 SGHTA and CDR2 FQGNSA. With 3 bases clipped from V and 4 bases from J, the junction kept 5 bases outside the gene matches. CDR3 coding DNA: TGTGCCAGCAGCTTCGGACAGGGTCGGTACGAGCAGTACTTC. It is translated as CASSFGQGRYEQYF.

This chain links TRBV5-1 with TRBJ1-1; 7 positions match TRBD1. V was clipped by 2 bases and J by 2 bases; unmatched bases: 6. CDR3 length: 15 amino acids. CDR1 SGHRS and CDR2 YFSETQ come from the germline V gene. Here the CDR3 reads CASSFTGTANTEAFF. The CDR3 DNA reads TGCGCCAGCAGCTTCACCGGGACAGCTAACACTGAAGCTTTCTTT.

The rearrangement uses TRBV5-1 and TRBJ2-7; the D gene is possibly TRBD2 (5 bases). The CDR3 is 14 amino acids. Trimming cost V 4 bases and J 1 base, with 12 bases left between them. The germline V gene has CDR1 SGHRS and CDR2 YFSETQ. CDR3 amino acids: CASSKDSVSYEQYF. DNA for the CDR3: TGCGCCAGCAGCAAAGATAGCGTTTCCTACGAGCAGTACTTC.

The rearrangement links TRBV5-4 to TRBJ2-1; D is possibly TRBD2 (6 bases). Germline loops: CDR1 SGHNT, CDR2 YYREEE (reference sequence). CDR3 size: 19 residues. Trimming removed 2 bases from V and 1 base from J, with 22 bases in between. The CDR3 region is CASSFGSSGGTWSYNEQFF. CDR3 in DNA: TGTGCCAGCAGCTTCGGGAGCAGTGGCGGAACTTGGTCCTACAATGAGCAGTTCTTC.

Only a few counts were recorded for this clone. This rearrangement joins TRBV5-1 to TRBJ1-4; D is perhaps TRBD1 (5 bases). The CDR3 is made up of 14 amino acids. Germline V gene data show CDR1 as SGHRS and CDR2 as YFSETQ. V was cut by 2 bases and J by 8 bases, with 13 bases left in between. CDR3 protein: CASSLETANEKLFF. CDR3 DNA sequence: TGCGCCAGCAGCTTAGAGACAGCCAACGAAAAACTGTTTTTT.

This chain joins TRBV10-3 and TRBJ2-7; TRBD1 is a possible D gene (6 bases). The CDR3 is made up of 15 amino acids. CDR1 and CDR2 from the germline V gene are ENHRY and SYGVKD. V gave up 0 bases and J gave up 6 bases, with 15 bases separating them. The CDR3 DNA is TGTGCCATCAGTGAGTCGGAACAGGGCGGACTCGAGCAGTACTTC. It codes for CAISESEQGGLEQYF.

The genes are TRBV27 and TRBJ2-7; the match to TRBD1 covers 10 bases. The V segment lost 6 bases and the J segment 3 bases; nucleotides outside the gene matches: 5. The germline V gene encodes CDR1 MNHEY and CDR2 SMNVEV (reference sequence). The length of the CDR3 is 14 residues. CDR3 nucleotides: TGTGCCAGCAGCGCCGGGACAGGGGTCTACGAGCAGTACTTC. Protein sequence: CASSAGTGVYEQYF.

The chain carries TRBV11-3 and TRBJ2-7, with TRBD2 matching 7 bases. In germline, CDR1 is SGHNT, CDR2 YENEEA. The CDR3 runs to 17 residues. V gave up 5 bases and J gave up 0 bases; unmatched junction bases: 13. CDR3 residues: CASSPPGSGESSYEQYF. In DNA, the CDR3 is TGTGCCAGCAGCCCCCCCGGGAGCGGGGAGAGCTCCTACGAGCAGTACTTC. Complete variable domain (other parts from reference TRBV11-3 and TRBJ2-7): EAGVVQSPRYKIIEKKQPVAFWCNPISGHNTLYWYLQNLGQGPELLIRYENEEAVDDSQLPKDRFSAERLKGVDSTLKIQPAELGDSAVYLCASSPPGSGESSYEQYFGPGTRLTVT.

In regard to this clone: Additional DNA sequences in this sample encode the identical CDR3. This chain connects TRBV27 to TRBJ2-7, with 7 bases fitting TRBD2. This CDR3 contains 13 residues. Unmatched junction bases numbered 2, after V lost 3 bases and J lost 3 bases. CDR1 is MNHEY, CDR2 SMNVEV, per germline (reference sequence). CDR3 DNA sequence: TGTGCCAGCAGTTTGGGAGGGCGCTACGAGCAGTACTTC. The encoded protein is CASSLGGRYEQYF.

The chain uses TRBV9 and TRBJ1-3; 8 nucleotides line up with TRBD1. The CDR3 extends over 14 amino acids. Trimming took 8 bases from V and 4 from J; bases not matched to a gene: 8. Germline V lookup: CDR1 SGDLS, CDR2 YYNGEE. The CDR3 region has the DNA TGTGCCAGAAAGGGACAGGTGGCAGGAAACACCATATATTTT. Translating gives CARKGQVAGNTIYF.

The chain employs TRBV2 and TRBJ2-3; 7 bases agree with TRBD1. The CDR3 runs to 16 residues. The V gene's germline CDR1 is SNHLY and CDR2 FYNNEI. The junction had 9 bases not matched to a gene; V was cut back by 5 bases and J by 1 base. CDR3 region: CASSSVLGGGTDTQYF. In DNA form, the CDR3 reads TGTGCCAGCAGTTCGGTTTTAGGGGGCGGCACAGATACGCAGTATTTT.

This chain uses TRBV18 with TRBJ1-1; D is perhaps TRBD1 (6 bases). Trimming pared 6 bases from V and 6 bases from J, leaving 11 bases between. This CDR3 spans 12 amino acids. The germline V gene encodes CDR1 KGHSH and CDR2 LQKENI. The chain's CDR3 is CASSPTGPEAFF. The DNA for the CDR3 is TGTGCCAGCTCCCCCACAGGGCCTGAAGCTTTCTTT.

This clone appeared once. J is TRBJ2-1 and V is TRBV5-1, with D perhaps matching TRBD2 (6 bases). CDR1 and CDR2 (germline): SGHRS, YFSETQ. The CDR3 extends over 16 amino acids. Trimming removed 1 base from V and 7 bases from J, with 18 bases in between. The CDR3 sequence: CASSLRDPLGGNEQFF. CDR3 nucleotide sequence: TGCGCCAGCAGCTTGAGGGACCCGCTGGGGGGTAATGAGCAGTTCTTC.

This chain's CDR3 is CASSRGTGNTDTQYF. CDR3 sequence (DNA): TGCGCCAGCAGCAGAGGAACAGGGAACACAGATACGCAGTATTTT. This rearrangement joins TRBV5-1 to TRBJ2-3, with D perhaps TRBD1 (6 bases). The ends were cut back, 4 bases at V and 2 bases at J, with 14 bases in the middle. Looked up from germline, CDR1 is SGHRS and CDR2 is YFSETQ. This CDR3 comprises 15 residues.

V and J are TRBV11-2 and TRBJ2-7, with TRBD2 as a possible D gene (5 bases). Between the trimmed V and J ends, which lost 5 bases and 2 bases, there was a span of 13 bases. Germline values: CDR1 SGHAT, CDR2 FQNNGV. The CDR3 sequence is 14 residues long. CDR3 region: CASSHLAPPYEQYF. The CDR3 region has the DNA TGTGCCAGCAGCCACTTAGCGCCCCCCTACGAGCAGTACTTC.

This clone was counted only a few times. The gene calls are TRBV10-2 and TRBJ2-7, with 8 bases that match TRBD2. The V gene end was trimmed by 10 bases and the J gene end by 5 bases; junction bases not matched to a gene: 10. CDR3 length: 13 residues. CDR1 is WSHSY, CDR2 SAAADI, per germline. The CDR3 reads CAIRGGRTNEQYF. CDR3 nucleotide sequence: TGCGCCATTAGAGGCGGGAGGACTAACGAGCAGTACTTC.

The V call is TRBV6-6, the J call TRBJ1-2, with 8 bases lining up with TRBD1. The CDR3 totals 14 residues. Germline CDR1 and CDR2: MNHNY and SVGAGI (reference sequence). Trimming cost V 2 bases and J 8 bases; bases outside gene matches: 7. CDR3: CASSYGGQGNGYTF. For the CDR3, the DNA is TGTGCCAGCAGTTACGGCGGACAGGGAAACGGCTACACCTTC.

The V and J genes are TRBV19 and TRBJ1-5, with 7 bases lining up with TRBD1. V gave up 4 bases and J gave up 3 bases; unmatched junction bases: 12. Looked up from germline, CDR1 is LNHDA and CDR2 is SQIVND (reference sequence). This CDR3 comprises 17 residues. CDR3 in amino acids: CASSTTPRDRDNQPQHF. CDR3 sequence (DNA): TGTGCCAGTAGTACCACCCCCAGAGACAGGGACAATCAGCCCCAGCATTTT.

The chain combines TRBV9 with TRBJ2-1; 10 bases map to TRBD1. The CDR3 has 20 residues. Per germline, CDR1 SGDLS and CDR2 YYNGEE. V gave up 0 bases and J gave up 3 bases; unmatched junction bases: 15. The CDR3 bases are TGTGCCAGCAGCGTAGCAGCGGGGTTAGGTGGACAGGGGGTCTACAATGAGCAGTTCTTC. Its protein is CASSVAAGLGGQGVYNEQFF.

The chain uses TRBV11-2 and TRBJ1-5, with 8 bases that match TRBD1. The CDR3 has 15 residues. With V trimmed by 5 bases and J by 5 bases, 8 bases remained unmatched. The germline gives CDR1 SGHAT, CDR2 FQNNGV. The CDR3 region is CASSPGQGGYQPQHF. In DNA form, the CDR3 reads TGTGCCAGCAGCCCCGGACAGGGAGGCTATCAGCCCCAGCATTTT.

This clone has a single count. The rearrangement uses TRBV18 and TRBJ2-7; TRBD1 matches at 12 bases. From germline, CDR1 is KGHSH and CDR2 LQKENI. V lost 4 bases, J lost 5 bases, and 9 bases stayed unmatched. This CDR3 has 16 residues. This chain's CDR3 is CASSQAPGQGANEQYF. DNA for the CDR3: TGTGCCAGCTCACAGGCGCCGGGACAGGGGGCTAACGAGCAGTACTTC.

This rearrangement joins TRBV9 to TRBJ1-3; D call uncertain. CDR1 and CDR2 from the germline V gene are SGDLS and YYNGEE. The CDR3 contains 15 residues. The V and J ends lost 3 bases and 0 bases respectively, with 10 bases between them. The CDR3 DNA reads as TGTGCCAGCAGCGCCGCCTCGAGCTCTGGAAACACCATATATTTT. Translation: CASSAASSSGNTIYF.

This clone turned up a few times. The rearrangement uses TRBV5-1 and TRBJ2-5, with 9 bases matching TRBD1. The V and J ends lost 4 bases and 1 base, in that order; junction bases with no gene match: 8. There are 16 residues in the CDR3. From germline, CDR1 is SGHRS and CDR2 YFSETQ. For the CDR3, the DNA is TGCGCCAGCAGCGTTCCGGGACAGGGCATCCAAGAGACCCAGTACTTC. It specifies CASSVPGQGIQETQYF.

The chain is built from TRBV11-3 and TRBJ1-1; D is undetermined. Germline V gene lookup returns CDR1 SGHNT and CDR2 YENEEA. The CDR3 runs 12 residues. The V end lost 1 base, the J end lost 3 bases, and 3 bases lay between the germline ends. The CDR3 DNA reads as TGTGCCAGCAGCTTAGGCGACACTGAAGCTTTCTTT. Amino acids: CASSLGDTEAFF.